Listed here are 15 T cell receptor beta chains from one sample, sequenced in a study of cytomegalovirus exposure and HLA in healthy donors. The repertoire was sequenced with immunoSEQ multiplex PCR; TCRdb's copy has only in-frame clones and lacks some. The sample lists over 150,000 clones, roughly 84% seen once, with around 15% in the top ten. Material: PBMCs. Receptors were obtained from a woman aged 25 to 39 in good health and CMV-seropositive.

The chain carries TRBV2 and TRBJ1-5; no reliable D call. The CDR3 is 15 residues long. V lost 2 bases and J 2 bases, leaving 10 bases between the germline ends. From germline, CDR1 is SNHLY and CDR2 FYNNEI. The chain's CDR3 is CASSEKAVGNQPQHF. As DNA, the CDR3 is TGTGCCAGCAGTGAAAAGGCGGTTGGCAATCAGCCCCAGCATTTT.

The chain employs TRBV7-9 and TRBJ2-1, with D uncertain. The germline gives CDR1 SEHNR, CDR2 FQNEAQ (reference sequence). Trimming stripped 5 bases from V and 8 bases from J, with 22 bases between. The CDR3 is 16 residues long. The CDR3 protein is CASSRGTARTGDEQFF. The DNA for the CDR3 is TGTGCCAGCAGCCGAGGTACCGCGAGAACTGGCGATGAGCAGTTCTTC.

This clone was counted between two and nine times. This rearrangement joins TRBV2 to TRBJ2-2; D is unclear. Germline CDR1 SNHLY, CDR2 FYNNEI. The V end was cut by 3 bases, the J end by 1 base, with 6 bases between. CDR3 size: 14 residues. DNA for the CDR3: TGTGCCAGCAGTGACCTCGGGAACACCGGGGAGCTGTTTTTT. Residues: CASSDLGNTGELFF.

This chain connects TRBV5-1 to TRBJ2-1; D unclear. This CDR3 is built from 14 residues. Per germline, CDR1 SGHRS and CDR2 YFSETQ. The V end lost 0 bases, the J end lost 0 bases, and 4 bases lay between the germline ends. The CDR3 protein is CASSLASSYNEQFF. The CDR3 DNA is TGCGCCAGCAGCTTGGCGAGCTCCTACAATGAGCAGTTCTTC.

The V gene is TRBV5-6, the J gene TRBJ2-5; TRBD1 agrees at 8 bases. CDR1 is SGHDT and CDR2 is YYEEEE in the germline V gene. This CDR3 spans 13 amino acids. The V segment lost 5 bases and the J segment 1 base; nucleotides outside the gene matches: 1. CDR3 bases: TGTGCCAGCAGTGACAGGGGCCAAGAGACCCAGTACTTC. It codes for CASSDRGQETQYF.

The chain is built from TRBV27 and TRBJ2-1; 8 positions agree with TRBD1. Germline assignment: CDR1 MNHEY and CDR2 SMNVEV (reference sequence). The CDR3 covers 16 residues. V was clipped by 4 bases and J by 9 bases; unmatched bases: 14. DNA for the CDR3: TGTGCCAGCAGTTACAGGGACAGGCCTAGGAAGTTTGAGCAGTTCTTC. Protein product: CASSYRDRPRKFEQFF.

The J gene is TRBJ2-5, the V gene TRBV29-1; 9 positions agree with TRBD1. Germline values: CDR1 SQVTM, CDR2 ANQGSEA. This CDR3 has 12 amino acids. V lost 6 bases and J lost 4; bases outside the gene matches: 3. In nucleotides, the CDR3 is TGCAGCGTCGAGGACAGGGGAGAGACCCAGTACTTC. This gives the protein CSVEDRGETQYF.

The V call is TRBV19, the J call TRBJ1-1, with D perhaps TRBD1 (5 bases). Trimming removed 4 bases from V and 6 bases from J, with 12 bases in between. Germline CDR1 and CDR2: LNHDA and SQIVND (reference sequence). CDR3 length equals 13 residues. The CDR3 region is CASSTRTLAEAFF. In DNA, the CDR3 is TGTGCCAGTAGTACCCGGACACTTGCTGAAGCTTTCTTT.

V usage is TRBV6-1 and J usage is TRBJ1-2; 8 bases line up with TRBD1. V shed 2 bases, J shed 8 bases, and the junction held 7 bases outside the gene matches. CDR1 and CDR2 (germline): MNHNS, SASEGT. The CDR3 length is 14 residues. This chain's CDR3 is CASSESQGAGGYTF. Written as DNA, the CDR3 is TGTGCCAGCAGTGAATCCCAGGGGGCGGGAGGCTACACCTTC.

The chain couples TRBV7-9 to TRBJ1-4, with D perhaps matching TRBD1 (5 bases). Trimming took off 5 bases at V and 6 bases at J, with 16 bases between the two ends. This CDR3 has 15 residues. Germline CDR1 reads SEHNR; CDR2 reads FQNEAQ (reference sequence). CDR3 sequence reads: CASSAYLQGYEKLFF. The CDR3 region has the DNA TGTGCCAGCAGCGCCTACCTGCAGGGTTATGAAAAACTGTTTTTT.

The chain links TRBV19 to TRBJ2-7; 9 nucleotides match TRBD2. V lost 5 bases to trimming and J lost 2 bases; unmatched junction nucleotides: 16. There are 18 residues in the CDR3. CDR1 is LNHDA and CDR2 is SQIVND in the germline V gene (reference sequence). This chain's CDR3 is CASSRFGSGSVDTYEQYF. The CDR3 DNA follows: TGTGCCAGTAGTCGGTTTGGTAGCGGGAGTGTAGATACCTACGAGCAGTACTTC. Filled out from reference TRBV19 and TRBJ2-7, the complete variable domain reads DGGITQSPKYLFRKEGQNVTLSCEQNLNHDAMYWYRQDPGQGLRLIYYSQIVNDFQKGDIAEGYSVSREKKESFPLTVTSAQKNPTAFYLCASSRFGSGSVDTYEQYFGPGTRLTVT.

The chain recombines TRBV4-1 with TRBJ2-6; tentatively, D is TRBD2 (6 bases). V was cut by 4 bases and J by 6 bases, with 13 bases left in between. Germline CDR1 reads MGHRA; CDR2 reads YSYEKL. The CDR3 runs to 15 residues. The CDR3 region is CASSRGDLEANVLTF. CDR3 coding DNA: TGCGCCAGCAGCCGCGGGGATCTGGAGGCCAACGTCCTGACTTTC.

The V gene is TRBV6-6, the J gene TRBJ2-2; 10 nucleotides agree with TRBD2. Germline V gene lookup returns CDR1 MNHNY and CDR2 SVGAGI (reference sequence). The V gene end was trimmed by 7 bases and the J gene end by 5 bases; junction bases not matched to a gene: 10. The CDR3 length is 16 residues. CDR3 protein: CASKKAGGPGTGELFF. Here the CDR3 DNA reads TGTGCCAGCAAAAAAGCGGGAGGGCCAGGAACCGGGGAGCTGTTTTTT.

The chain couples TRBV2 to TRBJ1-1, with 7 bases identical to TRBD1. The CDR3 runs to 14 residues. Trimming took 6 bases from V and 1 from J; bases not matched to a gene: 5. CDR1 is SNHLY and CDR2 is FYNNEI in the germline V gene. The CDR3 nucleotides read TGTGCCAGCAGAAGAGGACAGGAGAACACTGAAGCTTTCTTT. This gives the protein CASRRGQENTEAFF.

About this clone itself: This sample also contains other DNA sequences that code for the same CDR3. This CDR3 is CASSLANPNTEAFF. DNA of the CDR3: TGCGCCAGCAGCTTAGCCAACCCGAACACTGAAGCTTTCTTT. The chain uses TRBV5-1 and TRBJ1-1; D remains unclear. CDR3 size: 14 residues. V was shortened by 2 bases and J by 1 base, with 9 bases between the two germline ends. The V gene's germline CDR1 is SGHRS and CDR2 YFSETQ.